Below, 18 T cell receptor beta chains from the same sample are listed, as sequenced in a study of T cells in localized non-small cell lung cancer. Assay: immunoSEQ multiplex PCR; the TCRdb copy retains only in-frame clones and omits some. Of approximately 17,000 clones in the sample, roughly 87% were seen once. The sample in question was peripheral blood, obtained before any cancer treatment. Receptor source: a male donor aged 60 or older with stage I lung adenocarcinoma.

The chain employs TRBV5-1 and TRBJ2-2; D gene ambiguous. The V gene lost 3 bases and the J gene lost 5 bases, with 11 bases spanning the gap. This CDR3 has 14 residues. Germline V gives CDR1 SGHRS, CDR2 YFSETQ. The CDR3 loop reads CASSWKGETGELFF. The CDR3 DNA follows: TGCGCCAGCAGCTGGAAGGGTGAGACCGGGGAGCTGTTTTTT.

The J gene is TRBJ2-7, the V gene TRBV14; no reliable D call. V was clipped by 4 bases and J by 1 base, with 11 bases between them. The CDR3 totals 14 residues. Germline V lookup: CDR1 SGHDN, CDR2 FVKESK. CDR3: CASSLTGLSYEQYF. As DNA, the CDR3 is TGTGCCAGCAGCCTAACGGGTTTATCCTACGAGCAGTACTTC.

The V and J genes are TRBV13 and TRBJ1-3; the match to TRBD1 covers 9 bases. The CDR3 is 14 residues long. Germline CDR1 PRHDT, CDR2 FYEKMQ (reference sequence). J gave up 10 bases and V 1 base, and 5 bases lay outside the gene matches. CDR3 loop: CASSLAPGQGTIYF. CDR3 DNA: TGTGCCAGCAGCTTAGCCCCGGGACAGGGTACCATATATTTT.

The chain carries TRBV7-3 and TRBJ1-2; 9 bases are a match to TRBD1. CDR1 and CDR2 from the germline V gene are SGHTA and FQGTGA. V shed 3 bases, J shed 2 bases, and the junction held 7 bases outside the gene matches. The CDR3 runs 16 residues. CDR3 DNA sequence: TGTGCCAGCAGCTTGGGACAGGGTCTGTGGAACTATGGCTACACCTTC. Translated: CASSLGQGLWNYGYTF.

The chain couples TRBV1 to TRBJ2-1; TRBD2 is taken as the D call from the table, unchecked against the DNA. TRBV1 is annotated as a pseudogene. CDR3 length: 15 amino acids. This CDR3 reads CTSSLRTSGYNEQFF. In DNA, the CDR3 is TGCACCAGCAGCCTCCGGACTAGCGGGTACAATGAGCAGTTCTTC.

This rearrangement joins TRBV7-6 to TRBJ2-7; TRBD2 aligns across 7 bases. The CDR3 runs 15 residues. V shed 5 bases, J shed 0 bases, and the junction held 7 bases outside the gene matches. CDR1 is SGHVS, CDR2 FNYEAQ, per germline. As DNA, the CDR3 is TGTGCCAGCAGCCCCTTGGGGGGGGGCTCCTACGAGCAGTACTTC. Translating it yields CASSPLGGGSYEQYF.

The chain uses TRBV7-9 and TRBJ2-1; D remains unclear. Trimming cost V 2 bases and J 6 bases, with 5 bases left between them. This CDR3 region has 12 residues. The germline gives CDR1 SEHNR, CDR2 FQNEAQ (reference sequence). CDR3 coding DNA: TGTGCCAGCAGCTTATTAAGCAATGAGCAGTTCTTC. Translated, it gives CASSLLSNEQFF.

The chain is built from TRBV27 and TRBJ1-5; 11 positions match TRBD1. CDR1 is MNHEY and CDR2 is SMNVEV in the germline V gene (reference sequence). The CDR3 contains 18 residues. Losses at the gene ends were 4 bases for V and 1 base for J; bases not matched to a gene: 9. The CDR3, as DNA: TGTGCCAGCAGTTGGCGCGGACAGGGGGCGGGCAGCAATCAGCCCCAGCATTTT. Protein: CASSWRGQGAGSNQPQHF.

V usage is TRBV5-4 and J usage is TRBJ2-1; 9 positions agree with TRBD2. The CDR3 sequence is 15 residues long. Germline V gives CDR1 SGHNT, CDR2 YYREEE (reference sequence). V shed 4 bases and J 2 bases; nucleotides not matched to a gene: 4. This CDR3 is CASSRSGGPYNEQFF. The DNA of the CDR3 is TGTGCCAGCAGCCGTAGCGGGGGACCCTACAATGAGCAGTTCTTC.

V gene TRBV7-6 combines with J gene TRBJ2-1; unclear D gene. CDR3 length equals 12 residues. The germline gives CDR1 SGHVS, CDR2 FNYEAQ. The V end was cut by 8 bases, the J end by 8 bases, with 13 bases between. CDR3 DNA sequence: TGTGCCAGCGGTCTTAGTGGCGATGAGCAGTTCTTC. It encodes CASGLSGDEQFF.

V usage is TRBV28 and J usage is TRBJ2-3; D gene unclear. V was clipped by 8 bases and J by 4 bases, with 13 bases between them. Germline-derived CDR1 and CDR2 are MDHEN and SYDVKM. The CDR3 totals 13 residues. CDR3 protein: CASRTYRADTQYF. The CDR3 coding sequence is TGTGCCAGCCGGACCTATCGAGCAGATACGCAGTATTTT.

The chain uses TRBV4-3 and TRBJ2-1, with 13 bases that match TRBD2. The CDR3 totals 16 residues. V trimming: 3 bases; J trimming: 10 bases; junction bases outside the gene matches: 9. Germline V gives CDR1 LGHNA, CDR2 YSLEER. For the CDR3, the DNA is TGCGCCAGCAGCCACAGGGGACTAGCGGGGAAATTGGAGCAGTTCTTC. Its protein is CASSHRGLAGKLEQFF.

This clone came up once. This chain uses TRBV29-1 with TRBJ2-7, with a weak D call TRBD1 (5 bases). The CDR3 loop spans 11 amino acids. The ends were cut back, 7 bases at V and 3 bases at J, with 10 bases in the middle. CDR1 is SQVTM and CDR2 is ANQGSEA in the germline V gene. The CDR3, as DNA: TGCAGCGCCGGAGACAGCTACGAGCAGTACTTC. This sequence encodes CSAGDSYEQYF.

This chain links TRBV2 with TRBJ2-1; no definite D call. CDR3 length: 16 residues. V was shortened by 7 bases and J by 0 bases, with 16 bases between the two germline ends. CDR1 and CDR2 (germline): SNHLY, FYNNEI. Here the CDR3 DNA reads TGTGCCAGCAAGTTAGGCGGATCCAGCTCCTACAATGAGCAGTTCTTC. Residues: CASKLGGSSSYNEQFF.

The J gene is TRBJ2-7, the V gene TRBV6-1; possible D gene TRBD2, 7 bases. Germline CDR1 is MNHNS and CDR2 is SASEGT. The V end was cut by 7 bases, the J end by 2 bases, with 18 bases between. The CDR3 is 15 amino acids. The CDR3 reads CASKGGGLAPYEQYF. The CDR3 region has the DNA TGTGCCAGCAAAGGGGGGGGGCTAGCCCCCTACGAGCAGTACTTC.

The chain is built from TRBV6-6 and TRBJ1-5; D remains ambiguous. The CDR3 loop spans 15 amino acids. V lost 0 bases, J lost 4 bases, and 10 bases lay in between. Germline V gene sequence: CDR1 MNHNY, CDR2 SVGAGI (reference sequence). CDR3 sequence: CASSYSQPDNQPQHF. Here the CDR3 DNA reads TGTGCCAGCAGTTACTCCCAGCCTGATAATCAGCCCCAGCATTTT.

This rearrangement joins TRBV29-1 to TRBJ1-4; D gene ambiguous. This CDR3 has 14 amino acids. Germline-derived CDR1 and CDR2 are SQVTM and ANQGSEA. The V and J ends lost 5 bases and 0 bases respectively, with 10 bases between them. Written as DNA, the CDR3 is TGCAGCGTTCGGACCCGTGCAACTAATGAAAAACTGTTTTTT. Translated, it gives CSVRTRATNEKLFF.

This clone showed up just once. The chain joins TRBV27 to TRBJ1-5; TRBD1 might be the D (5 bases). Looked up from germline, CDR1 is MNHEY and CDR2 is SMNVEV (reference sequence). The V and J ends lost 3 bases and 7 bases respectively, with 10 bases between them. This CDR3 has 13 residues. The CDR3 bases are TGTGCCAGCAGTTTGGGGGGTAGGCAGCCCCAGCATTTT. Its translation: CASSLGGRQPQHF.